The 28 T cell receptor beta chains below were found in one sample sequenced in a study of OX40 agonist ivuxolimab in advanced cancers. Only in-frame clones appear in the TCRdb table, and some are missing; sequencing was by immunoSEQ multiplex PCR. Of tens of thousands of clones detected, about 93% appear once; the ten largest clones hold around 6%. Sequencing used CD4+ or CD8+ T cells sorted from blood, obtained in a trial of the OX40 agonist ivuxolimab. These receptors all come from an adult with an advanced solid tumor such as melanoma, head and neck, liver or kidney cancer.

The chain joins TRBV7-6 to TRBJ2-4; 7 bases align to TRBD1. Germline V CDR1 and CDR2: SGHVS, FNYEAQ. The CDR3 totals 15 residues. The junction had 7 bases not matched to a gene; V was cut back by 4 bases and J by 4 bases. In DNA form, the CDR3 reads TGTGCCAGCAGCTCATCCGGGACAGCGAAAAACATTCAGTACTTC. Translation: CASSSSGTAKNIQYF.

This chain's CDR3 is CAASTGGRSPLHF. In DNA form, the CDR3 reads TGTGCCGCGTCGACGGGGGGCAGATCACCCCTCCACTTT. V usage is TRBV19 and J usage is TRBJ1-6, with a weak D call TRBD1 (6 bases). Trimming stripped 11 bases from V and 10 bases from J, with 18 bases between. The germline V gene has CDR1 LNHDA and CDR2 SQIVND (reference sequence). The CDR3 totals 13 residues.

The chain couples TRBV5-4 to TRBJ2-1, with TRBD2 matching over 7 bases. With V trimmed by 0 bases and J by 0 bases, 3 bases remained unmatched. Germline lookup yields CDR1 SGHNT and CDR2 YYREEE (reference sequence). The CDR3 is 16 amino acids. CDR3 in DNA: TGTGCCAGCAGCTTGGCCAGGACTAGCTCCTACAATGAGCAGTTCTTC. Residues: CASSLARTSSYNEQFF. Full variable domain (remainder filled in from reference TRBV5-4 and TRBJ2-1): ETGVTQSPTHLIKTRGQQVTLRCSSQSGHNTVSWYQQALGQGPQFIFQYYREEENGRGNFPPRFSGLQFPNYSSELNVNALELDDSALYLCASSLARTSSYNEQFFGPGTRLTVL.

V is TRBV5-1 and J is TRBJ1-2, with no clear D. The CDR3 covers 15 residues. Per germline, CDR1 SGHRS and CDR2 YFSETQ. Trimming left V 0 bases short and J 5 bases short, with 14 bases between. CDR3 in DNA: TGCGCCAGCAGCTTGGCCCTTGGGTCGGGGTATGGCTACACCTTC. Protein sequence: CASSLALGSGYGYTF.

The chain links TRBV6-9 to TRBJ1-1; 10 nucleotides align to TRBD1. The trim removed 4 bases at V and 4 bases at J, leaving 3 bases unmatched. CDR1 and CDR2 from the germline V gene are MNHGY and SVAAGI. The CDR3 totals 14 residues. For the CDR3, the DNA is TGTGCCAGCAGTTTCGACAGGGGGCCCACTGAAGCTTTCTTT. Amino acids: CASSFDRGPTEAFF.

The rearrangement uses TRBV5-4 and TRBJ1-6, with a weak D call TRBD1 (6 bases). Trimming shortened V by 0 bases and J by 10 bases, and 11 bases separated the two germline ends. In germline, CDR1 is SGHNT, CDR2 YYREEE (reference sequence). This CDR3 is 14 amino acids long. CDR3: CASSLGRGGSPLHF. The CDR3 DNA is TGTGCCAGCAGCTTGGGGAGGGGGGGGTCACCCCTCCACTTT.

This clone was picked up a small number of times. The gene calls are TRBV6-4 and TRBJ1-2; D not resolved. The CDR3 extends over 12 amino acids. Germline V lookup: CDR1 MRHNA, CDR2 SNTAGT. Deletions cut 0 bases from V and 10 bases from J, with 9 bases between. Written as DNA, the CDR3 is TGTGCCAGCAGTGACTCGTTGGGAGTCTACACCTTC. It codes for CASSDSLGVYTF.

The V gene is TRBV5-1, the J gene TRBJ2-1; D is possibly TRBD1 or TRBD2 (6 bases each). Germline lookup yields CDR1 SGHRS and CDR2 YFSETQ. The length of the CDR3 is 17 residues. Trimming took 2 bases from V and 1 from J, leaving 16 bases between them. Here the CDR3 DNA reads TGCGCCAGCAGCTTTTCTTTACGGGGGCCTTCCTACAATGAGCAGTTCTTC. Its protein product is CASSFSLRGPSYNEQFF. Looking up the rest from reference TRBV5-1 and TRBJ2-1 gives the full variable domain: KAGVTQTPRYLIKTRGQQVTLSCSPISGHRSVSWYQQTPGQGLQFLFEYFSETQRNKGNFPGRFSGRQFSNSRSEMNVSTLELGDSALYLCASSFSLRGPSYNEQFFGPGTRLTVL.

V usage is TRBV9 and J usage is TRBJ1-1; no firm D call. The CDR3 contains 14 residues. Germline V CDR1 and CDR2: SGDLS, YYNGEE. V was clipped by 1 base and J by 1 base, with 8 bases between them. CDR3 region: CASSVSRANTEAFF. The CDR3 DNA follows: TGTGCCAGCAGCGTAAGTAGGGCGAACACTGAAGCTTTCTTT. The variable domain in full, with the rest retrieved from reference TRBV9 and TRBJ1-1, is DSGVTQTPKHLITATGQRVTLRCSPRSGDLSVYWYQQSLDQGLQFLIQYYNGEERAKGNILERFSAQQFPDLHSELNLSSLELGDSALYFCASSVSRANTEAFFGQGTRLTVV.

The chain links TRBV4-1 to TRBJ1-5; 9 nucleotides align to TRBD1. CDR1 is MGHRA, CDR2 YSYEKL, per germline. Germline trimming cut 1 base from V and 6 bases from J; bases unmatched to any gene: 7. CDR3 length: 16 amino acids. CDR3 amino acids: CASSQVVQGAFQPQHF. The CDR3 DNA reads TGCGCCAGCAGCCAAGTGGTACAGGGGGCTTTTCAGCCCCAGCATTTT.

CDR3 in amino acids: CASSKPSGPPSGNTIYF. The CDR3 DNA reads TGTGCCAGCAGCAAACCCTCTGGGCCGCCCTCTGGAAACACCATATATTTT. The genes are TRBV21-1 and TRBJ1-3; the D call TRBD1 from the table was never checked on the DNA. TRBV21-1 is deemed a pseudogene. The CDR3 loop spans 17 amino acids.

The CDR3 nucleotides read TGTGCCAGCAGCGTAAGCCTAGCGGCCCGCACAGATACGCAGTATTTT. It specifies CASSVSLAARTDTQYF. The V and J genes are TRBV9 and TRBJ2-3; 7 nucleotides align to TRBD2. Germline CDR1 reads SGDLS; CDR2 reads YYNGEE. This CDR3 has 16 amino acids. The J segment lost 1 base and the V segment lost 1 base, leaving 6 bases of the junction unmatched.

This clone was counted once. The chain carries TRBV9 and TRBJ1-1; perhaps TRBD1 as D (5 bases). The germline V gene encodes CDR1 SGDLS and CDR2 YYNGEE. V was clipped by 0 bases and J by 1 base, with 10 bases between them. The CDR3 runs to 15 residues. The CDR3: CASSVGRGGNTEAFF. As DNA, the CDR3 is TGTGCCAGCAGCGTAGGTCGGGGGGGGAACACTGAAGCTTTCTTT.

This chain links TRBV20-1 with TRBJ2-2; no clear D. The CDR3 sequence is 11 residues long. Germline V gives CDR1 DFQATT, CDR2 SNEGSKA (reference sequence). Trimming took 5 bases from V and 8 from J, leaving 9 bases between them. CDR3 sequence reads: CSAPIEGELFF. The CDR3 bases are TGCAGTGCTCCTATAGAGGGGGAGCTGTTTTTT.

Only one count was recorded for this clone. V usage is TRBV5-6 and J usage is TRBJ2-5; 9 nucleotides agree with TRBD1. This CDR3 contains 14 residues. The ends lost 4 bases at V and 4 bases at J; junction bases unmatched: 5. Germline V gene lookup returns CDR1 SGHDT and CDR2 YYEEEE. The CDR3 is CASSQMTGGETQYF. In DNA, the CDR3 is TGTGCCAGCAGCCAAATGACAGGGGGAGAGACCCAGTACTTC.

V and J are TRBV7-9 and TRBJ2-7; no reliable D call. The CDR3 is 12 amino acids. Germline CDR1 reads SEHNR; CDR2 reads FQNEAQ (reference sequence). V was clipped by 1 base and J by 7 bases, with 8 bases between them. The CDR3 coding sequence is TGTGCCAGCAGCTTAGAACAAACGGAGCAGTACTTC. It encodes CASSLEQTEQYF.

This clone occurred once. The chain has TRBV30 and TRBJ1-2; possibly TRBD1 for D (6 bases). Looked up from germline, CDR1 is GTSNPN and CDR2 is SVGIG (reference sequence). The CDR3 contains 13 residues. V lost 4 bases, J lost 7 bases, and 16 bases lay in between. This CDR3 is CAWTGGTDGGYTF. In DNA, the CDR3 is TGTGCCTGGACGGGGGGCACCGACGGTGGCTACACCTTC.

This clone occurred once. The V and J genes are TRBV5-3 and TRBJ2-1, with 9 bases lining up with TRBD2. TRBV5-3 belongs to the ORF category, with a function that is uncertain. V lost 10 bases, J lost 9 bases, and 14 bases stayed unmatched. This CDR3 region has 14 residues. The CDR3 region is CARVGVAGDGEQFF. In DNA form, the CDR3 reads TGTGCCCGGGTGGGGGTAGCGGGAGATGGTGAGCAGTTCTTC.

This chain links TRBV19 with TRBJ1-2, with a tentative D call TRBD1 (5 bases). CDR1 is LNHDA, CDR2 SQIVND, per germline (reference sequence). CDR3 length: 14 residues. Trimming left V 2 bases short and J 4 bases short, with 11 bases between. In nucleotides, the CDR3 is TGTGCCAGTAGTATATCGGGGGAAGGCTATGGCTACACCTTC. Translation: CASSISGEGYGYTF.

CDR3 sequence: CSVRQGYYEQYF. The CDR3 DNA reads TGCAGCGTTAGACAGGGCTACTACGAGCAGTACTTC. The V call is TRBV29-1, the J call TRBJ2-7, with 7 bases identical to TRBD1. CDR1 and CDR2 from the germline V gene are SQVTM and ANQGSEA. Trimming removed 5 bases from V and 3 bases from J; junction bases left unmatched: 4. This CDR3 is built from 12 residues.

For this clone: Germline and junction disagree at one end, which may indicate a read error. The chain employs TRBV6-5 and TRBJ1-3, with D unclear. Germline loops: CDR1 MNHEY, CDR2 SVGAGI. The CDR3 has 14 residues. The CDR3, as DNA: TGTGCCAGCAGTCTCCAGACCTCTAGAAACACCATATATTTT. Its protein is CASSLQTSRNTIYF.

This rearrangement joins TRBV7-6 to TRBJ1-2; TRBD1 agrees at 9 bases. Unmatched junction bases numbered 9, after V lost 5 bases and J lost 2 bases. CDR3 length equals 16 residues. Per germline, CDR1 SGHVS and CDR2 FNYEAQ. CDR3: CASSPGTGKLNYGYTF. The DNA for the CDR3 is TGTGCCAGCAGCCCCGGGACAGGGAAATTGAACTATGGCTACACCTTC.

This clone was detected only once. This sequence joins TRBV4-1 and TRBJ2-7; D gene unclear. CDR1 and CDR2 (germline): MGHRA, YSYEKL. CDR3 length: 13 amino acids. Trimming pared 3 bases from V and 0 bases from J, leaving 6 bases between. CDR3 region: CASSHTISYEQYF. In DNA, the CDR3 is TGCGCCAGCAGCCATACTATCTCCTACGAGCAGTACTTC.

J is TRBJ2-7 and V is TRBV30; no definite D call. The CDR3 extends over 12 amino acids. Trimming removed 1 base at V and 3 bases at J, with 7 bases between. Germline assignment: CDR1 GTSNPN and CDR2 SVGIG (reference sequence). DNA for the CDR3: TGTGCCTGGAGTGACCGGGTCTACGAGCAGTACTTC. Its translation is CAWSDRVYEQYF. Variable domain in full (rest from reference TRBV30 and TRBJ2-7): SQTIHQWPATLVQPVGSPLSLECTVEGTSNPNLYWYRQAAGRGLQLLFYSVGIGQISSEVPQNLSASRPQDRQFILSSKKLLLSDSGFYLCAWSDRVYEQYFGPGTRLTVT.

This clone was observed once. This sequence joins TRBV13 and TRBJ1-1; D is undetermined. Trimming stripped 0 bases from V and 1 base from J, with 9 bases between. CDR3 length equals 15 residues. Germline CDR1 PRHDT, CDR2 FYEKMQ (reference sequence). The CDR3 sequence is CASSLGTRRNTEAFF. In nucleotides, the CDR3 is TGTGCCAGCAGCTTAGGAACCAGGAGGAACACTGAAGCTTTCTTT.

J is TRBJ2-1 and V is TRBV6-6, with D unclear. The germline CDR1 and CDR2 sequences are MNHNY and SVGAGI (reference sequence). The CDR3 is 14 amino acids. V lost 2 bases to trimming and J lost 6 bases, with 11 bases between them. The CDR3: CASSYDVGGNEQFF. Here the CDR3 DNA reads TGTGCCAGCAGTTACGACGTGGGCGGCAATGAGCAGTTCTTC.

This clone has only a few counts. The rearrangement joins TRBV4-1 to TRBJ2-3; TRBD2 matches at 9 bases. In germline, CDR1 is MGHRA, CDR2 YSYEKL. The CDR3 is made up of 18 amino acids. V was clipped by 0 bases and J by 3 bases; unmatched bases: 10. The CDR3 loop is CASSQDPGLALMTDTQYF. DNA for the CDR3: TGCGCCAGCAGCCAAGATCCCGGACTAGCGCTTATGACAGATACGCAGTATTTT.

The chain links TRBV2 to TRBJ2-1; 10 bases are shared with TRBD2. The CDR3 spans 14 residues. V dropped 0 bases and J dropped 10; count of bases not matched to a gene: 3. Germline loops: CDR1 SNHLY, CDR2 FYNNEI. CDR3 sequence: CASSEAQGLAEQFF. In DNA form, the CDR3 reads TGTGCCAGCAGTGAAGCGCAGGGACTAGCGGAGCAGTTCTTC. The full variable domain, with the rest looked up from reference TRBV2 and TRBJ2-1, is EPEVTQTPSHQVTQMGQEVILRCVPISNHLYFYWYRQILGQKVEFLVSFYNNEISEKSEIFDDQFSVERPDGSNFTLKIRSTKLEDSAMYFCASSEAQGLAEQFFGPGTRLTVL.